The clone carrying this T cell receptor (beta chain) was counted between two and nine times. The data derive from a study of OX40 agonist ivuxolimab in advanced cancers. About the research overall: People in dose escalation had one of these cancers: hepatocellular carcinoma, melanoma, renal cell or head and neck cancer.

Clones were sequenced by immunoSEQ multiplex PCR, and TCRdb holds only the in-frame ones, with some missing. The sample lists under 95,000 clones, 85% to 95% occurring once. Anyone with autoimmune disease history or systemic immunosuppression was excluded. The CDR3 is 13 amino acids. From germline, CDR1 is SEHNR and CDR2 FQNEAQ (reference sequence). V lost 11 bases to trimming and J lost 2 bases; unmatched junction nucleotides: 7. V is TRBV7-9 and J is TRBJ2-7; 9 positions match TRBD2. This material consisted of CD4+ or CD8+ T cells sorted from blood, taken in a trial of the OX40 agonist ivuxolimab. This TCR derives from an adult with an advanced solid tumor such as melanoma, head and neck, liver or kidney cancer. The CDR3 bases are TGTGCCTCGGGGGCGGGAGGGCCCTACGAGCAGTACTTC. It specifies CASGAGGPYEQYF.